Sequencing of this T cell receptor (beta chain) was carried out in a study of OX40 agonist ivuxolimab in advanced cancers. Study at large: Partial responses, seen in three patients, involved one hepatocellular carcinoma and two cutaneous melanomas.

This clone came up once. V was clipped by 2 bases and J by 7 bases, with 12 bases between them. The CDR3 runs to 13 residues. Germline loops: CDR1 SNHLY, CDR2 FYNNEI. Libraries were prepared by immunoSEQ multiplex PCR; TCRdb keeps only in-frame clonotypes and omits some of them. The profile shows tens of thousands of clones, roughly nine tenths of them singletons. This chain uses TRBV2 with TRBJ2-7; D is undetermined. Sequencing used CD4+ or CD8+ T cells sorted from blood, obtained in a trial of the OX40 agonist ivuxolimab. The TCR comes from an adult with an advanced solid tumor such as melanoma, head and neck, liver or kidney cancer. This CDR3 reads CASSELTWFEQYF. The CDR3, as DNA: TGTGCCAGCAGTGAACTTACGTGGTTTGAGCAGTACTTC.